These T cell receptor beta chains were read from a single sample in a study of shared clonotypes between healthy human individuals. TCRdb's table, derived via immunoSEQ multiplex PCR, lists solely in-frame clones and lacks some. This repertoire shows millions of clones, about 93% found once; its top ten account for over 1.5%. Sequenced: naive CD8+ T cells from PBMCs. These receptors came from a young man in good health. Some clones in this sample may be carry-over from other donors' samples. The CDR3 runs from the conserved cysteine through the conserved F or W. The D gene is left open where the match is weak. Expanded clones are given a class, and other clones once, few, many or no size at all.

>NA|NA|TRBV2|TRBJ2-2
TGTGCCAGAGGAGGTCGCACCGGGGAGCTGTTTTTT
CARGGRTGELFF
>TRBD2|NA|TRBV5-1|TRBJ2-2
TGCGCCAGCCGCCCGAGTCTGGGACTACCGAACACCGGGGAGCTGTTTTTT
CASRPSLGLPNTGELFF
>TRBD2|NA|TRBV9|TRBJ2-7
TGTGCCAGCAGCGTAGCACTAGCGGGAGGAGACTCCTACGAGCAGTACTTC
CASSVALAGGDSYEQYF
>NA|NA|TRBV4-3|TRBJ2-7
TGCGCCAGCAGCCAAGGAGACGGTACCTCCTACGAGCAGTACTTC
CASSQGDGTSYEQYF
>NA|NA|TRBV19|TRBJ2-6
TGTGCCAGTAGTATCCGTCCCAACTCTGGGGCCAACGTCCTGACTTTC
CASSIRPNSGANVLTF
>TRBD2|NA|TRBV19|TRBJ2-7
TGTGCCAGTAGTATTGTGGCGGGGGGGTCCTACGAGCAGTACTTC
CASSIVAGGSYEQYF
>TRBD1|NA|TRBV27|TRBJ1-5
TGTGCCAGCAGGGGGACAGTGGGCAATCAGCCCCAGCATTTT
CASRGTVGNQPQHF
>NA|NA|TRBV30|TRBJ2-2
TGTGCCTGGAGTCCAGGGACCGGGGAGCTGTTTTTT
CAWSPGTGELFF
>NA|NA|TRBV29-1|TRBJ2-2
TGCAGCGTAATACTAGGGAACACCGGGGAGCTGTTTTTT
CSVILGNTGELFF
>NA|NA|TRBV27|TRBJ2-2
TGTGCCAGCATCGGGGGAGTCGGGGAGCTGTTTTTT
CASIGGVGELFF
>NA|NA|TRBV7-9|TRBJ2-6
TGTGCCAGCAGCTTAACCGTAATCTCTGGGGCCAACGTCCTGACTTTC
CASSLTVISGANVLTF
>NA|NA|TRBV6-6|TRBJ2-7
TGTGCCAGCAGTCATAACTCTCCGTCCGAGCAGTACTTC
CASSHNSPSEQYF
>TRBD2|few|TRBV27|TRBJ2-7
TGTGCCAGCAGCGGACTAGCGGGATTTCTGGGCGAGCAGTACTTC
CASSGLAGFLGEQYF
>TRBD2|NA|TRBV19|TRBJ2-3
TGTGCCAGTAGAGGGGAGGGGCCATATACGCAGTATTTT
CASRGEGPYTQYF
>NA|few|TRBV29-1|TRBJ2-7
TGCAGCGTTTACGATTACGAGCAGTACTTC
CSVYDYEQYF
>NA|NA|TRBV5-4|TRBJ1-1
TGTGCCAGCAGCTTGGCCAGGTCTATGAACACTGAAGCTTTCTTT
CASSLARSMNTEAFF
>TRBD2|NA|TRBV7-3|TRBJ2-7
TGTGCCAGCAGCCTGGCCGGGGGGGCGTCCTACGAGCAGTACTTC
CASSLAGGASYEQYF
>NA|NA|TRBV4-3|TRBJ2-5
TGCGCCAGCAGCCAAGATTCACAGGGCTCTTGGACCCAGTACTTC
CASSQDSQGSWTQYF
>NA|NA|TRBV11-2|TRBJ1-2
TGTGCCAGCAGCTTAGATTACAGGGCGCACCCAAACTATGGCTACACCTTC
CASSLDYRAHPNYGYTF
>NA|NA|TRBV28|TRBJ1-3
TGTGCCAGCAGTTTCGGTACGGCACCTGGAAACACCATATATTTT
CASSFGTAPGNTIYF
>TRBD2|NA|TRBV2|TRBJ2-3
TGTGCCAGCAGTGAAGGACTAGCGGGATTAGATTCGCAGTATTTT
CASSEGLAGLDSQYF
>TRBD2|NA|TRBV27|TRBJ2-7
TGTGCCAGCAGCCAAATTCAGCGGGAGGGCCGCGAGCAGTACTTC
CASSQIQREGREQYF
>NA|NA|TRBV9|TRBJ2-5
TGTGCCAGCAGCGTAGAGGGATACCAAGAGACCCAGTACTTC
CASSVEGYQETQYF
>NA|NA|TRBV10-1|TRBJ2-1
TGCGCCAGCAGCCGGGACACCGATCCCCTAATAGGTAATGAGCAGTTCTTC
CASSRDTDPLIGNEQFF
>TRBD2|NA|TRBV18|TRBJ2-7
TGTGCCAGCTCACCACCGGCGGGAGGGCCAAGCGAGCAGTACTTC
CASSPPAGGPSEQYF
>NA|NA|TRBV7-6|TRBJ2-3
TGTGCCAGCAGCCCATGGGGGGAAAGCACAGATACGCAGTATTTT
CASSPWGESTDTQYF
>NA|NA|TRBV27|TRBJ1-2
TGTGCCAGCAGTTTACTACCCTCGGGCTGGTATGGCTACACCTTC
CASSLLPSGWYGYTF